This T cell receptor (beta chain) comes out of a study of blood T cell repertoires in COVID-19. Study background: COVID-19 samples, acute and convalescent, were from the United States, Italy and Spain. The cDNA or gDNA used as material had been derived from T cells, B-cell-depleted T cells, or PBMCs.

Per the original data handling: Amplification of reference gene primers provided the estimated nucleated cell counts. Generated by immunoSEQ multiplex PCR, the TCRdb table keeps only in-frame clones and is missing some. D and trimming come from the DNA, and the V and J calls and clone size come from that table. The repertoire holds about 120,000 clones, with around nine tenths as singletons. This TCR derives from a human donor with acute or convalescent COVID-19. The donor label of this sample is uncertain. Sequenced sample: peripheral blood.

The CDR3 DNA follows: TGCGCCAGCAGCTTGGGGGGGACAACGAACACCGGGGAGCTGTTTTTT. Its translation: CASSLGGTTNTGELFF. The rearrangement links TRBV5-1 to TRBJ2-2, with a weak D call TRBD1 (6 bases). CDR1 is SGHRS, CDR2 YFSETQ, per germline. The CDR3 is 16 amino acids. Trimming took off 0 bases at V and 0 bases at J, with 9 bases between the two ends.